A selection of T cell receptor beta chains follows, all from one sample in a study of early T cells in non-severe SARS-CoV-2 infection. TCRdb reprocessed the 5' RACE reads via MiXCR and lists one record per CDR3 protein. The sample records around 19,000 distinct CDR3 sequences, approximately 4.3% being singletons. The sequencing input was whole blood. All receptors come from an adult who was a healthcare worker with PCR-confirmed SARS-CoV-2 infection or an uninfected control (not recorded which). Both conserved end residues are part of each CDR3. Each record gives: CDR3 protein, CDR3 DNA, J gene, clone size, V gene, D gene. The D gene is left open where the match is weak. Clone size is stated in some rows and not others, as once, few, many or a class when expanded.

CASSLEGAFQETQYF TGTGCCAGCAGCTTAGAGGGGGCATTTCAAGAGACCCAGTACTTC TRBJ2-5 NA TRBV11-2 NA
CASKVAGELFF TGTGCCAGCAAGGTGGCCGGGGAGCTGTTTTTT TRBJ2-2 medium-sized TRBV11-2 NA
CASSRGQDYEQYF TGCGCCAGCAGCCGCGGACAGGACTACGAGCAGTACTTC TRBJ2-7 few TRBV5-1 TRBD1
CASSSGTSANNEQFF TGTGCCAGCAGCTCCGGGACTAGCGCAAACAATGAGCAGTTCTTC TRBJ2-1 many TRBV7-7 TRBD2
CASSLTYSASYEQYF TGTGCCAGCAGCTTAACTTACTCGGCATCCTACGAGCAGTACTTC TRBJ2-7 few TRBV7-2 NA
CASSLFPQGPYEQYF TGTGCCAGCAGTTTATTTCCCCAGGGTCCCTACGAGCAGTACTTC TRBJ2-7 many TRBV27 NA
CASSAGQNNQPQHF TGTGCCAGCAGTGCCGGACAGAACAATCAGCCCCAGCATTTT TRBJ1-5 many TRBV2 NA
CASSRSLARGQYEQYF TGTGCCAGCAGCAGGTCCTTGGCGAGGGGGCAATACGAGCAGTACTTC TRBJ2-7 NA TRBV11-2 TRBD1
CSARIGEPDTQYF TGCAGTGCTAGAATAGGGGAGCCAGATACGCAGTATTTT TRBJ2-3 many TRBV20-1 NA
CASSEGLAGYSYEQYF TGCGCCAGCAGTGAAGGACTAGCGGGTTACTCCTACGAGCAGTACTTC TRBJ2-7 many TRBV10-2 TRBD2
CASSPSLATNEKLFF TGTGCCAGCAGCCCTTCGCTAGCAACTAATGAAAAACTGTTTTTT TRBJ1-4 NA TRBV7-8 NA
CASSLGSSGELFF TGTGCCAGCAGCTTAGGATCCTCCGGGGAGCTGTTTTTT TRBJ2-2 NA TRBV11-2 NA
CASSALRRTTGELFF TGTGCCAGCAGTGCATTGCGGAGGACCACCGGGGAGCTGTTTTTT TRBJ2-2 many TRBV6-1 NA
CASSLALLADDEQFF TGTGCCAGCAGTTTAGCACTACTAGCGGATGATGAGCAGTTCTTC TRBJ2-1 NA TRBV12-3/TRBV12-4 TRBD2
CASSPHSGGGNTEAFF TGTGCCAGCAGTCCCCACTCAGGGGGCGGGAACACTGAAGCTTTCTTT TRBJ1-1 many TRBV12-3/TRBV12-4 TRBD1
CASSTDRGYGYTF TGCGCCAGCAGCACGGACAGGGGTTATGGCTACACCTTC TRBJ1-2 many TRBV5-1 TRBD1
CSVEALGGGQHFNYGYTF TGCAGCGTTGAAGCGCTGGGAGGTGGACAGCACTTTAACTATGGCTACACCTTC TRBJ1-2 medium-sized TRBV29-1 NA
CASSDLTGAGYEQYF TGTGCCAGCAGTGACCTTACAGGGGCCGGCTACGAGCAGTACTTC TRBJ2-7 NA TRBV2 TRBD1
CASSLRRTGGPEQYF TGTGCCAGCAGTTTACGCAGGACAGGGGGTCCCGAGCAGTACTTC TRBJ2-7 few TRBV12-3/TRBV12-4 TRBD1
CASSVGQGAVNEQFF TGTGCCAGCAGCGTAGGTCAGGGGGCGGTGAATGAGCAGTTCTTC TRBJ2-1 many TRBV9 TRBD1
CSASDLYNEQFF TGCAGTGCTTCGGATCTCTACAATGAGCAGTTCTTC TRBJ2-1 NA TRBV20-1 NA
CATSETGLAGLLGQYF TGTGCCACCAGCGAAACCGGACTAGCGGGACTTTTAGGCCAGTACTTC TRBJ2-5 many TRBV15 TRBD2
CSATGQNTGELFF TGCAGTGCTACGGGACAGAACACCGGGGAGCTGTTTTTT TRBJ2-2 few TRBV20-1 NA
CASSLSPRRFDEQFF TGTGCCAGCAGTCTCAGCCCCCGGAGATTCGATGAGCAGTTCTTC TRBJ2-1 few TRBV12-3/TRBV12-4 NA
CAIFTRPTSTINTQYF TGCGCCATCTTCACGAGGCCGACTAGCACCATAAATACGCAGTATTTT TRBJ2-3 medium-sized TRBV10-1 TRBD2
CASSPRTAAASEQFF TGTGCCAGCAGCCCCCGTACGGCGGCGGCATCTGAGCAGTTCTTC TRBJ2-1 many TRBV7-6 NA
CSARDPGITEAFF TGCAGTGCTAGAGACCCAGGGATCACTGAAGCTTTCTTT TRBJ1-1 many TRBV20-1 NA
CASSLGYGSTDTQYF TGTGCCAGCAGCTTAGGTTACGGGAGCACAGATACGCAGTATTTT TRBJ2-3 many TRBV7-9 NA
CASSSGTSGYTDTQYF TGTGCCAGCAGCTCCGGGACTAGCGGATACACAGATACGCAGTATTTT TRBJ2-3 many TRBV7-6 TRBD2
CASATSRMNTEAFF TGTGCCAGCGCTACAAGCCGGATGAACACTGAAGCTTTCTTT TRBJ1-1 many TRBV28 NA
CASSLVDTEAFF TGTGCCAGCAGCTTAGTGGACACTGAAGCTTTCTTT TRBJ1-1 many TRBV7-9 NA
CASSQGGSEAFF TGTGCCAGCAGTCAAGGGGGAAGTGAAGCTTTCTTT TRBJ1-1 few TRBV6-2/TRBV6-3 NA
CSAPKAGGRNEQFF TGCAGTGCTCCAAAGGCGGGGGGGCGGAATGAGCAGTTCTTC TRBJ2-1 NA TRBV20-1 TRBD2
CSARQGGNQPQHF TGCAGTGCTAGACAGGGGGGGAATCAGCCCCAGCATTTT TRBJ1-5 medium-sized TRBV20-1 TRBD1
CASSPDPTGQETQYF TGTGCCAGCAGCCCGGACCCGACGGGCCAAGAGACCCAGTACTTC TRBJ2-5 NA TRBV5-5 NA
CASSPPSSSYNEQFF TGTGCCAGCAGTCCCCCCTCAAGCTCCTACAATGAGCAGTTCTTC TRBJ2-1 many TRBV28 NA
CSATGGAQETQYF TGCAGTGCTACCGGGGGGGCCCAAGAGACCCAGTACTTC TRBJ2-5 many TRBV20-1 TRBD2
CASSLVSGGRDTQYF TGTGCCAGCAGCTTAGTGTCGGGCGGGAGGGATACGCAGTATTTT TRBJ2-3 NA TRBV7-2 TRBD2
CASTMDGYSYEQYF TGTGCCAGCACCATGGACGGCTACTCCTACGAGCAGTACTTC TRBJ2-7 many TRBV12-3/TRBV12-4 NA
CASSELTSGQNTGELFF TGCGCCAGCAGTGAGCTAACTAGCGGCCAGAACACCGGGGAGCTGTTTTTT TRBJ2-2 few TRBV10-1 TRBD2
CAWSELPNQPQHF TGTGCCTGGAGTGAACTACCCAATCAGCCCCAGCATTTT TRBJ1-5 many TRBV30 NA
CASSLSAPSRDFRGELFF TGTGCCAGCAGCTTGTCGGCCCCAAGCCGGGACTTTAGAGGGGAGCTGTTTTTT TRBJ2-2 many TRBV5-6 NA
CASSYSAAAEQFF TGTGCCAGCAGTTACTCCGCAGCCGCCGAGCAGTTCTTC TRBJ2-1 many TRBV6-6 NA
CASSSLVRGPGYEQYF TGTGCCAGCAGTTCACTCGTGAGGGGCCCTGGCTACGAGCAGTACTTC TRBJ2-7 medium-sized TRBV27 NA
CAWSEASTDTQYF TGTGCCTGGAGTGAGGCTAGTACCGATACGCAGTATTTT TRBJ2-3 many TRBV30 NA
CASSPGLPNYGYTF TGTGCCAGCAGTCCGGGACTCCCAAACTATGGCTACACCTTC TRBJ1-2 medium-sized TRBV6-1 NA
CASSSGTVAYEQYF TGTGCCAGCAGCTCAGGGACGGTAGCCTACGAGCAGTACTTC TRBJ2-7 many TRBV7-2 NA
CASSPDRSTEAFF TGTGCCAGCAGCCCCGACAGGAGCACTGAAGCTTTCTTT TRBJ1-1 many TRBV7-3 NA
CASSPIAGNTEAFF TGTGCCAGCTCACCAATTGCAGGGAACACTGAAGCTTTCTTT TRBJ1-1 many TRBV18 NA
CASQPGGPGQPQHF TGTGCCAGCCAGCCTGGGGGACCCGGGCAGCCCCAGCATTTT TRBJ1-5 many TRBV19 NA